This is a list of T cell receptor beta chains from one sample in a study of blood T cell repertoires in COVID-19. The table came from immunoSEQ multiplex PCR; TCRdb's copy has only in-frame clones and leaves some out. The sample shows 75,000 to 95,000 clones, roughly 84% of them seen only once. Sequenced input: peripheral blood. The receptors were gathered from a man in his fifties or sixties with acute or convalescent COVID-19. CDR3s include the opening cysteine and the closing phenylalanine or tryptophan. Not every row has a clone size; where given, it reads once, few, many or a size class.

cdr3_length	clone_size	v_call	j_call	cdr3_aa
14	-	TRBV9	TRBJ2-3	CASSEGGDTDTQYF
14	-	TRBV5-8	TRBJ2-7	CASSLSGGSYEQYF
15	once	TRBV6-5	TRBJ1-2	CASSYVSGQPYGYTF
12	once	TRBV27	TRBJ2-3	CASSSGLAVQYF
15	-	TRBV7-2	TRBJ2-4	CASSLVGTSGNIQYF
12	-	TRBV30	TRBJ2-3	CAWSVLAGTQYF
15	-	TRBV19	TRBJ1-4	CASSIYPGTNEKLFF
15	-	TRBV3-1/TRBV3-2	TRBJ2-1	CASSQDRSEVNEQFF
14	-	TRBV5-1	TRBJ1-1	CASSLEAGITEAFF
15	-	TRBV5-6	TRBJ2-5	CASRLRTGGKETQYF
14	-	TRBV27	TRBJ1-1	CASSLLGSNTEAFF
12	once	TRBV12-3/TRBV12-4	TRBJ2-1	CASSYMGGEQFF
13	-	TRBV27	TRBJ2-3	CASWTGEADTQYF
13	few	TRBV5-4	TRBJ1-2	CASSYGQARGYTF
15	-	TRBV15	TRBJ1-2	CATSRDNVGLEGYTF
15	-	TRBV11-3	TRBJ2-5	CASSNRHSPQETQYF
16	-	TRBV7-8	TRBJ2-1	CASSETGTGALNEQFF
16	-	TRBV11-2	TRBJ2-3	CASSFLSGRRTDTQYF
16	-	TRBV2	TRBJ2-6	CASSELEVSGANVLTF
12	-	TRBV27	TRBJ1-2	CARSTGDNGYTF
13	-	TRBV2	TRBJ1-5	CASSAYRDQPQHF
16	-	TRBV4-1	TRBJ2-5	CASSQGDRGRGETQYF
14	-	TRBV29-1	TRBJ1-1	CSALKDSVNTEAFF
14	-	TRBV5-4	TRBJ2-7	CASSGGKGAREQYF
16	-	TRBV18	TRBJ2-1	CASSPRRTGVIDEQFF
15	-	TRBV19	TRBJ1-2	CASSIVPGQLDGYTF
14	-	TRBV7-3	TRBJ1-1	CASSPGHQNTEAFF
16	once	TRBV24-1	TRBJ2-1	CATSDWGGRVDNEQFF
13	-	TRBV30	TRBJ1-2	CAWSETGAYGYTF
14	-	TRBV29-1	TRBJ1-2	CSVGGQGGGYGYTF
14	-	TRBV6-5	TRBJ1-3	CASSYDSSGNTIYF
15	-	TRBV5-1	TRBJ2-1	CASKEQRGGRNEQFF
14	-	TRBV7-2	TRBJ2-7	CASSQGQGFYEQYF
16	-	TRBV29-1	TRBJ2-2	CSVEDGDTTYTGELFF
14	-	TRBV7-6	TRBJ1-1	CASSSSGGNTEAFF
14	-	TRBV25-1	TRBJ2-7	CASSDTETGYEQYF
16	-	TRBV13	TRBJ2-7	CASSLTGGLRSYEQYF
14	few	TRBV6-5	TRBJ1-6	CASCGTPERSPLHF
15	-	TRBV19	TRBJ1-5	CAGNLMSLPNQPQHF
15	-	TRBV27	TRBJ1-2	CASRPRTDNLYGYTF
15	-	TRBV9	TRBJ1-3	CASSVGGLSGNTIYF
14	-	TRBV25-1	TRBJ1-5	CASSPRGVGQPQHF
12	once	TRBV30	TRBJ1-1	CAWSASDRVAFF
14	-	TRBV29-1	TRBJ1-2	CSVEGPEGGYGYTF
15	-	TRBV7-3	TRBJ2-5	CASSLSSRVGETQYF
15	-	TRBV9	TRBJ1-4	CASSVSGFAGEKLFF
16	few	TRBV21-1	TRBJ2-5	CASSKSILASQETQYF
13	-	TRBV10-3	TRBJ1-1	CAIRPQGGPEAFF
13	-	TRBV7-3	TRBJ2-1	CASSLLGGDEQFF
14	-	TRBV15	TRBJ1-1	CATSSGTLNTEAFF
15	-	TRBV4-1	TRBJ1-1	CASSQEQGKNTEAFF
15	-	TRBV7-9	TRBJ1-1	CASSAGQPGDTEAFF
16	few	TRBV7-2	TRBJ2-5	CASREGTGGHGETQYF
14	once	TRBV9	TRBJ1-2	CASSPRTGDYGYTF
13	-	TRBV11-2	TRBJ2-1	CASNPQGSDEQFF
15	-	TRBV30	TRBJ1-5	CAWSSYTGVNQPQHF
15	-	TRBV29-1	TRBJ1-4	CSVGDRGATNEKLFF